This is a list of T cell receptor beta chains from one sample in a study of T cells expressing NK-cell markers. For each CDR3 protein, TCRdb gives one entry from its re-call of the 5' RACE reads, without DNA. Recorded for this sample: a few hundred thousand distinct CDR3 sequences. The sequenced material came from blood T cells: a sorted CD56 or NKG2C T cell subset, CD4+ or CD8+ T cells, or bulk PBMC T cells (not recorded which). The receptors were gathered from a man younger than 35 in good health. Each CDR3 is given with its conserved first and last residue.

TRBV29-1	TRBJ2-1	CSVEWLAATYNEQFF
TRBV12-3/TRBV12-4	TRBJ2-5	CASLRQGGRETQYF
TRBV18	TRBJ2-1	CASSPKSGMLEQFF
TRBV5-1	TRBJ2-1	CASSQEQGWEQFF
TRBV29-1	TRBJ2-5	CSARGRRSEETQYF
TRBV11-2	TRBJ1-1	CASSLGLRDEAFF
TRBV12-3/TRBV12-4	TRBJ1-1	CASSLIRAPEAFF
TRBV18	TRBJ2-5	CASSPPWKASGSQETQYF
TRBV12-3/TRBV12-4	TRBJ2-5	CASSLALNKETQYF
TRBV12-3/TRBV12-4	TRBJ2-2	CASSRGQGNTGELFF
TRBV20-1	TRBJ2-1	CSAKPGQGYLEQFF
TRBV5-1	TRBJ2-1	CASSPRGSGDNEQFF
TRBV6-5	TRBJ2-2	CASRPVLGTAENTGELFF
TRBV5-1	TRBJ2-1	CASSLGGGGATYNEQFF
TRBV5-1	TRBJ2-7	CASSPLTASYEQYF
TRBV11-2	TRBJ2-2	CASSLVGGDSTGELFF
TRBV7-7	TRBJ2-1	CASSLEGAGEQFF
TRBV7-2	TRBJ2-3	CASSLRESADTQYF
TRBV20-1	TRBJ1-2	CSALTGGNGYTF